Following are 15 T cell receptor beta chains from one sample sequenced in a study of T cell responses to AZD1222 COVID-19 vaccine. Profiled with immunoSEQ multiplex PCR; TCRdb holds only in-frame clones, not every one. Here the sample spans about 100,000 clones, 85% to 90% being singletons. Sequences were derived from peripheral blood, sampled on day 0 of AZD1222 vaccination. Receptors originate from an adult in good health.

The chain recombines TRBV15 with TRBJ2-5, with D maybe TRBD1 (5 bases). The germline V and J ends were trimmed by 0 bases and 0 bases, with 8 bases remaining between them. This CDR3 region has 15 residues. Per germline, CDR1 LNHNV and CDR2 YYDKDF (reference sequence). The CDR3 bases are TGTGCCACCAGCAGAGATAGGGGATACCAAGAGACCCAGTACTTC. It translates to CATSRDRGYQETQYF.

The count of this clone is one. This chain connects TRBV2 to TRBJ2-7; TRBD1 aligns across 7 bases. The CDR3 runs to 14 residues. Germline V gene data show CDR1 as SNHLY and CDR2 as FYNNEI. J gave up 2 bases and V 1 base, and 2 bases lay outside the gene matches. Written as DNA, the CDR3 is TGTGCCAGCAGTGAAGGGGGACAGCCCTACGAGCAGTACTTC. As protein: CASSEGGQPYEQYF.

This chain's CDR3 is CASNPFGSGELFF. For the CDR3, the DNA is TGTGCCAGCAATCCCTTCGGATCCGGGGAGCTGTTTTTT. This chain uses TRBV2 with TRBJ2-2, with D unclear. The CDR3 extends over 13 amino acids. Trimming shortened V by 7 bases and J by 6 bases, and 12 bases separated the two germline ends. The germline CDR1 and CDR2 sequences are SNHLY and FYNNEI.

This clone was counted a few times. As DNA, the CDR3 is TGTGCCACCAGTGATTTTCGCAGGGGACTACAATATAGCAATCAGCCCCAGCATTTT. Translated: CATSDFRRGLQYSNQPQHF. The chain couples TRBV24-1 to TRBJ1-5, with TRBD1 as a possible D gene (6 bases). Trimming cost V 1 base and J 0 bases, with 18 bases left between them. Per germline, CDR1 KGHDR and CDR2 SFDVKD. The CDR3 runs 19 residues.

This rearrangement joins TRBV6-5 to TRBJ2-3, with no clear D. The CDR3 is made up of 13 amino acids. Germline V lookup: CDR1 MNHEY, CDR2 SVGAGI. The germline V and J ends were trimmed by 5 bases and 2 bases, with 8 bases remaining between them. The CDR3 sequence: CASSQSVTDTQYF. The CDR3, as DNA: TGTGCCAGCAGTCAGAGTGTCACAGATACGCAGTATTTT.

The chain employs TRBV11-2 and TRBJ2-7; D may be TRBD2 (6 bases). This CDR3 has 14 residues. Germline V gene sequence: CDR1 SGHAT, CDR2 FQNNGV. V gave up 4 bases and J gave up 5 bases, with 15 bases separating them. In DNA, the CDR3 is TGTGCCAGCAGCTCCGATCGGGACTTTGACGAGCAGTACTTC. It encodes CASSSDRDFDEQYF.

The V call is TRBV5-3, the J call TRBJ1-2; D call uncertain. TRBV5-3 is marked as an open reading frame, function uncertain. CDR3 length: 15 amino acids. V shed 1 base and J shed 6 bases, with 16 bases lying between them. CDR3 protein: CARSLTREGVHGYTF. For the CDR3, the DNA is TGTGCCAGAAGCTTGACGAGGGAGGGTGTTCATGGCTACACCTTC.

Turning to this clone: Other DNA sequences in this specimen translate into the identical CDR3. The chain has TRBV5-1 and TRBJ2-3, with 15 bases identical to TRBD2. V lost 3 bases to trimming and J lost 3 bases; unmatched junction nucleotides: 2. CDR1 is SGHRS, CDR2 YFSETQ, per germline. The CDR3 loop spans 16 amino acids. In DNA form, the CDR3 reads TGCGCCAGCAGCTGGGGACTAGCGGGAGGTACAGATACGCAGTATTTT. Its protein product is CASSWGLAGGTDTQYF. Full variable domain (remainder filled in from reference TRBV5-1 and TRBJ2-3): KAGVTQTPRYLIKTRGQQVTLSCSPISGHRSVSWYQQTPGQGLQFLFEYFSETQRNKGNFPGRFSGRQFSNSRSEMNVSTLELGDSALYLCASSWGLAGGTDTQYFGPGTRLTVL.

This sequence joins TRBV3-1 (or the pseudogene TRBV3-2) and TRBJ1-1; D unresolved. The V gene lost 10 bases and the J gene lost 1 base, with 10 bases spanning the gap. CDR1 is LGHDT and CDR2 is YNNKEL in the germline V gene (reference sequence). The CDR3 covers 12 residues. The CDR3 nucleotides read TGTGCCACCGGGTGGGGGAACACTGAAGCTTTCTTT. This translates into CATGWGNTEAFF.

The genes are TRBV12-5 and TRBJ2-7; D ambiguous. Germline CDR1 and CDR2: LGHNT and FRNRAP. V was trimmed by 1 base and J by 7 bases, leaving 11 bases between them. The CDR3 is 13 residues long. CDR3 residues: CASGLEAIGEQYF. The CDR3 nucleotides are TGTGCTAGTGGTTTGGAGGCGATCGGGGAGCAGTACTTC.

This chain uses TRBV6-6 with TRBJ1-1, with TRBD1 as a possible D gene (5 bases). CDR1 MNHNY and CDR2 SVGAGI come from the germline V gene (reference sequence). V lost 7 bases, J lost 2 bases, and 20 bases lay in between. The CDR3 totals 16 residues. The CDR3 coding sequence is TGTGCCAGCATCTCCGGGATCGGGGCCCTAAACACTGAAGCTTTCTTT. It is translated as CASISGIGALNTEAFF.

This clone was detected only once. This sequence joins TRBV29-1 and TRBJ2-5; no definite D call. There are 12 residues in the CDR3. Between the trimmed V and J ends, which lost 4 bases and 2 bases, there was a span of 8 bases. CDR1 SQVTM and CDR2 ANQGSEA come from the germline V gene. The DNA of the CDR3 is TGCAGCGTTGCAGTCCAACAAGAGACCCAGTACTTC. As protein: CSVAVQQETQYF.

This chain connects TRBV6-5 to TRBJ1-2, with a possible D match to TRBD1 (6 bases). This CDR3 spans 15 amino acids. Germline CDR1 reads MNHEY; CDR2 reads SVGAGI. Between the trimmed V and J ends, which lost 6 bases and 4 bases, there was a span of 18 bases. CDR3 amino acids: CASSPGGGERYGYTF. The CDR3, as DNA: TGTGCCAGCAGCCCAGGAGGGGGAGAGCGCTATGGCTACACCTTC.

The CDR3 reads CASSPSGGASNQPQHF. DNA of the CDR3: TGTGCCAGCAGCCCGTCGGGGGGGGCTAGCAATCAGCCCCAGCATTTT. The chain links TRBV3-1 (or the pseudogene TRBV3-2) to TRBJ1-5; perhaps TRBD1 as D (6 bases). This CDR3 contains 16 residues. Germline lookup yields CDR1 LGHDT and CDR2 YNNKEL (reference sequence). Deletions cut 4 bases from V and 0 bases from J, with 13 bases between.

V gene TRBV29-1 combines with J gene TRBJ1-1; D is ambiguous. V gave up 4 bases and J gave up 5 bases, with 8 bases separating them. Per the germline V gene, CDR1 is SQVTM and CDR2 is ANQGSEA. This CDR3 spans 11 amino acids. CDR3 coding DNA: TGCAGCGTTGGGCGATTGACTGAAGCTTTCTTT. This codes for CSVGRLTEAFF.